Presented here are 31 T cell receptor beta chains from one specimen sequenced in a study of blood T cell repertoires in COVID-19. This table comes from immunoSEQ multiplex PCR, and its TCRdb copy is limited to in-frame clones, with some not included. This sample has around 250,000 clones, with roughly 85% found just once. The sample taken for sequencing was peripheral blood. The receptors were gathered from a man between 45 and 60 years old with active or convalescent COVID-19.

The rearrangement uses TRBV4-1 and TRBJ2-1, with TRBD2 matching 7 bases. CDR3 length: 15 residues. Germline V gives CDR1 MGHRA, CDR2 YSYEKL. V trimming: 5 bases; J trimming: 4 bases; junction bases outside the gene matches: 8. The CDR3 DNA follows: TGCGCCAGCAGCTTTGGGGGGGGGATGTACAATGAGCAGTTCTTC. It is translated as CASSFGGGMYNEQFF.

DNA of the CDR3: TGTGCCAGCAGCCAGTCTGGACAGGGACTTGGCTACACCTTC. This sequence encodes CASSQSGQGLGYTF. This chain connects TRBV3-1 (or the pseudogene TRBV3-2) to TRBJ1-2, with 8 bases fitting TRBD1. The CDR3 has 14 residues. The ends lost 3 bases at V and 7 bases at J; junction bases unmatched: 7. CDR1 is LGHDT and CDR2 is YNNKEL in the germline V gene (reference sequence).

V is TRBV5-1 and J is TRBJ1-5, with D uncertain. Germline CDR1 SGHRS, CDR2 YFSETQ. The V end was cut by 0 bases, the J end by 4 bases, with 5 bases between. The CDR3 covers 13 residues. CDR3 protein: CASSLEQNQPQHF. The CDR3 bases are TGCGCCAGCAGCTTGGAACAGAATCAGCCCCAGCATTTT.

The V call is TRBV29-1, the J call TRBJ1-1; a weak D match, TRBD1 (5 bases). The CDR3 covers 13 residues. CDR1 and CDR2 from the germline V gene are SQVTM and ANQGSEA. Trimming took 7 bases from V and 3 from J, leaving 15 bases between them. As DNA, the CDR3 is TGCAGCGCCTCTCAGGGTTCCCACACTGAAGCTTTCTTT. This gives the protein CSASQGSHTEAFF.

CDR3 residues: CASSQPSDTGIYEQYF. The CDR3 region has the DNA TGTGCCAGCAGCCAACCGTCCGATACAGGTATCTACGAGCAGTACTTC. The chain couples TRBV3-1 (or the pseudogene TRBV3-2) to TRBJ2-7; D is perhaps TRBD1 (5 bases). This CDR3 spans 16 amino acids. Trimming shortened V by 2 bases and J by 3 bases, and 17 bases separated the two germline ends. Germline CDR1 and CDR2: LGHDT and YNNKEL (reference sequence).

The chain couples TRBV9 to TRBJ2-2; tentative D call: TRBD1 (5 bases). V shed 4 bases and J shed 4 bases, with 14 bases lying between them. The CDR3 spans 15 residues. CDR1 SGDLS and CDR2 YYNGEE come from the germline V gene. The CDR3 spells CASSPQTATTGELFF. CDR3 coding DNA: TGTGCCAGCAGCCCTCAGACAGCCACCACCGGGGAGCTGTTTTTT.

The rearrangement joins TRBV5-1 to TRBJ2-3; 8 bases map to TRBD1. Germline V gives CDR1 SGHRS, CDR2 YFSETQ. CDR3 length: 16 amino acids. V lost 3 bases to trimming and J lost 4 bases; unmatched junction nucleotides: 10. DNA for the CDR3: TGCGCCAGCAGCTCCGGACAGGGTGGGGGCCCAGATACGCAGTATTTT. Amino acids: CASSSGQGGGPDTQYF.

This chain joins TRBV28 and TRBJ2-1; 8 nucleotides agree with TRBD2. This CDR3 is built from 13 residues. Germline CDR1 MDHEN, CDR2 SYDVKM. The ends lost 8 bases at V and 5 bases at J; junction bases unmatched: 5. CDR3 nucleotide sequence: TGTGCCAGCCGCGTCGGGGGGGACAATGAGCAGTTCTTC. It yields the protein CASRVGGDNEQFF.

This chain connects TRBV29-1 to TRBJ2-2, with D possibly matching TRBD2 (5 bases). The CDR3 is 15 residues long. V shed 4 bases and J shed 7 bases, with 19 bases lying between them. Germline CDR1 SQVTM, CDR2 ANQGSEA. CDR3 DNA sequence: TGCAGCGTTGTGGAGGACTCCGGTGGGATCGGGGAGCTGTTTTTT. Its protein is CSVVEDSGGIGELFF.

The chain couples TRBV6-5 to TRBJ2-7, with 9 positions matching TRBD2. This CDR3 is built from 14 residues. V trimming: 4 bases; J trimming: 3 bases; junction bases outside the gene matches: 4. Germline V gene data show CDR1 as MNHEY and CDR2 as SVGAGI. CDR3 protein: CASSSGLAGYEQYF. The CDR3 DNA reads TGTGCCAGCAGTTCGGGACTAGCAGGCTACGAGCAGTACTTC.

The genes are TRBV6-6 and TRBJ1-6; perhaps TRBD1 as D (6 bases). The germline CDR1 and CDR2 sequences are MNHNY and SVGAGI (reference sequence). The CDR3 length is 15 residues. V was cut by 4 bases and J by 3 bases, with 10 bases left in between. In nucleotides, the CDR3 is TGTGCCAGCAGTTCACAGGGATTCTATAATTCACCCCTCCACTTT. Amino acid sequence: CASSSQGFYNSPLHF.

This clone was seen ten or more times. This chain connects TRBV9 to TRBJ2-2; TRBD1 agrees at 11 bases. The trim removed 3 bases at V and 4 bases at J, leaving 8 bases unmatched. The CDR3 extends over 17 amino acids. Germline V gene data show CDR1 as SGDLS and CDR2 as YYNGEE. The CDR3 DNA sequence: TGTGCCAGCAGCGGTGGGACAGGGGGACATCTCACCGGGGAGCTGTTTTTT. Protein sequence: CASSGGTGGHLTGELFF.

CDR3 residues: CASGTGGGANVLTF. As DNA, the CDR3 is TGTGCCAGCGGGACAGGTGGTGGGGCCAACGTCCTGACTTTC. The chain joins TRBV6-5 to TRBJ2-6; 8 positions agree with TRBD1. The germline CDR1 and CDR2 sequences are MNHEY and SVGAGI. The CDR3 loop spans 14 amino acids. The junction had 3 bases not matched to a gene; V was cut back by 8 bases and J by 3 bases.

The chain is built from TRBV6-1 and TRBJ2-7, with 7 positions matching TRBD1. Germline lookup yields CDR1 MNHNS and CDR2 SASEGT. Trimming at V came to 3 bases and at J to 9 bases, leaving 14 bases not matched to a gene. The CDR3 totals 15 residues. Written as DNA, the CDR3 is TGTGCCAGCAGTGATCACAGGGGACCTAAAACTGGGCAGTACTTC. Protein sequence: CASSDHRGPKTGQYF.

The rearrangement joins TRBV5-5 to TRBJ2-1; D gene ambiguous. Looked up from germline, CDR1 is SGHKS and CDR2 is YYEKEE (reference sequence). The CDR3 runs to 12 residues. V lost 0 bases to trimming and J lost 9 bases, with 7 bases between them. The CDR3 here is CASSLEVGEQFF. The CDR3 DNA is TGTGCCAGCAGCTTGGAAGTCGGTGAGCAGTTCTTC. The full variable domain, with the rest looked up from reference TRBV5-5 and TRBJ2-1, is DAGVTQSPTHLIKTRGQQVTLRCSPISGHKSVSWYQQVLGQGPQFIFQYYEKEERGRGNFPDRFSARQFPNYSSELNVNALLLGDSALYLCASSLEVGEQFFGPGTRLTVL.

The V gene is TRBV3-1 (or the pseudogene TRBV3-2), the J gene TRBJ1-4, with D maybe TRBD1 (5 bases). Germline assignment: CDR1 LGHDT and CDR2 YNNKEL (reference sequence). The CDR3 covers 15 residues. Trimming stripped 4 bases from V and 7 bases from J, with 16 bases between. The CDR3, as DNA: TGTGCCAGCAGCCCCCCAGGGTCGTGGAGTGAAAAACTGTTTTTT. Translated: CASSPPGSWSEKLFF.

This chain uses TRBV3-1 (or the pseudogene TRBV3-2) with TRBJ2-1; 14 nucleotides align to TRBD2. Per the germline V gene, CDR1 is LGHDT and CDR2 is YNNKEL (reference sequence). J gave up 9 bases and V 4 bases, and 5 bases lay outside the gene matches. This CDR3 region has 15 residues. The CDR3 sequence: CASSRGLAGVSEQFF. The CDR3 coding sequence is TGTGCCAGCAGCCGGGGACTAGCGGGAGTATCTGAGCAGTTCTTC.

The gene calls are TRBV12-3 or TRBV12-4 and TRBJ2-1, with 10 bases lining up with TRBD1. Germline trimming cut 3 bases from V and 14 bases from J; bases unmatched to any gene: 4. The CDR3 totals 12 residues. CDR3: CASSLDRGTEFF. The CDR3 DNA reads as TGTGCCAGCAGTTTGGACAGGGGGACGGAGTTCTTC.

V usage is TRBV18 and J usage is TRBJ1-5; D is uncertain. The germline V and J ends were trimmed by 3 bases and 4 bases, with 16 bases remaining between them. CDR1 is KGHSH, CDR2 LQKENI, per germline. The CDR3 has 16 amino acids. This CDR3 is CASSPSRSLFNQPQHF. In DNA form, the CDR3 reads TGTGCCAGCTCACCGTCCCGGAGCCTGTTTAATCAGCCCCAGCATTTT.

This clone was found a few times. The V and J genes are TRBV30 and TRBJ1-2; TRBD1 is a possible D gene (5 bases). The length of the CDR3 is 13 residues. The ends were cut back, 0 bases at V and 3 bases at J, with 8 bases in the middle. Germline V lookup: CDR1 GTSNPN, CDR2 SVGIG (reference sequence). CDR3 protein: CAWSVRGDYGYTF. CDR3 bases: TGTGCCTGGAGTGTACGGGGGGACTATGGCTACACCTTC.

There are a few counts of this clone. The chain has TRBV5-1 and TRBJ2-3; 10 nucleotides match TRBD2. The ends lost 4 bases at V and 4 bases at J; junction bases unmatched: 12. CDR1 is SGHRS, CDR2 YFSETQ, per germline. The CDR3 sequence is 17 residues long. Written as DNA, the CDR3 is TGCGCCAGCAGCCTTAGTTGGTCCGGGACTAGCGCAGATACGCAGTATTTT. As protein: CASSLSWSGTSADTQYF. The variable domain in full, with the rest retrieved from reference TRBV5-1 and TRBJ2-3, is KAGVTQTPRYLIKTRGQQVTLSCSPISGHRSVSWYQQTPGQGLQFLFEYFSETQRNKGNFPGRFSGRQFSNSRSEMNVSTLELGDSALYLCASSLSWSGTSADTQYFGPGTRLTVL.

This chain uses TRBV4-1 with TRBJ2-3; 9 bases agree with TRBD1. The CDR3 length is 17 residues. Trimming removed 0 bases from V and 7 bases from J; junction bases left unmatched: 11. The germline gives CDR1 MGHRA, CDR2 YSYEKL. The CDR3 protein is CASSQEPGTGSGNTQYF. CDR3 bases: TGCGCCAGCAGCCAAGAACCCGGGACAGGGAGTGGGAATACGCAGTATTTT.

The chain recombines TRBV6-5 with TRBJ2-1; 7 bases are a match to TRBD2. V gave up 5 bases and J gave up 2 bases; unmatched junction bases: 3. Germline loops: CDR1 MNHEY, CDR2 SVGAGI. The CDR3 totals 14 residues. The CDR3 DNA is TGTGCCAGCAGTCCTAGCGGCCCCTACAATGAGCAGTTCTTC. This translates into CASSPSGPYNEQFF.

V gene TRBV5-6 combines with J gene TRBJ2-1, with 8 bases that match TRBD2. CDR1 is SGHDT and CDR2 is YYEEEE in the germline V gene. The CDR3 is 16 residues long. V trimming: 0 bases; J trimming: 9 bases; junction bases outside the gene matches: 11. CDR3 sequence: CASSLGSNSGSTEQFF. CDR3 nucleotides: TGTGCCAGCAGCTTGGGGAGTAACAGCGGGAGTACTGAGCAGTTCTTC. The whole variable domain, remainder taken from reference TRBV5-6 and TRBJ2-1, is DAGVTQSPTHLIKTRGQQVTLRCSPKSGHDTVSWYQQALGQGPQFIFQYYEEEERQRGNFPDRFSGHQFPNYSSELNVNALLLGDSALYLCASSLGSNSGSTEQFFGPGTRLTVL.

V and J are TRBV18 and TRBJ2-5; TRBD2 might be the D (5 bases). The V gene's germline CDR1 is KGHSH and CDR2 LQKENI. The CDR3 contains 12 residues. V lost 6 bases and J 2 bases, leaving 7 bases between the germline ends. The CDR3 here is CASSSGQETQYF. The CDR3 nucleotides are TGTGCCAGCTCGAGCGGTCAAGAGACCCAGTACTTC.

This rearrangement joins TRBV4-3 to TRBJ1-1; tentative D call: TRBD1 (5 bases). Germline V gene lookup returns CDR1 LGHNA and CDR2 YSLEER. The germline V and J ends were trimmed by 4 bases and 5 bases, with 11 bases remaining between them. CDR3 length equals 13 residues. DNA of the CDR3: TGCGCCAGCAGCCCCGGGGGAAGGACTGAAGCTTTCTTT. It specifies CASSPGGRTEAFF.

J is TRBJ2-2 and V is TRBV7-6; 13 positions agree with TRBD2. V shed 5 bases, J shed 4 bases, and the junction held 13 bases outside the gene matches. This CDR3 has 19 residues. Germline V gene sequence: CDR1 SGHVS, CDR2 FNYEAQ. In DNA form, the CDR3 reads TGTGCCAGCAGCCCGCGGACTAGCGGGAGACGAGGGAGCACCGGGGAGCTGTTTTTT. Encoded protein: CASSPRTSGRRGSTGELFF.

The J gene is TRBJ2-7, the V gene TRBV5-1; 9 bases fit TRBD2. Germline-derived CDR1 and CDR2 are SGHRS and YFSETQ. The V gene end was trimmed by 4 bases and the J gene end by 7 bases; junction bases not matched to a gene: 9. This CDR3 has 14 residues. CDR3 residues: CASSVSSGIREQYF. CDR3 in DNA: TGCGCCAGCAGCGTTTCTAGCGGGATCCGGGAGCAGTACTTC.

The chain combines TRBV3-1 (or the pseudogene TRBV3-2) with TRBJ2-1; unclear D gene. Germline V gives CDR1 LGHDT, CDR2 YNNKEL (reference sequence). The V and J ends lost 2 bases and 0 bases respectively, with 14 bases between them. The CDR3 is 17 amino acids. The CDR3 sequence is CASSQLLYANSYNEQFF. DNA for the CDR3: TGTGCCAGCAGCCAACTCCTCTACGCTAACTCCTACAATGAGCAGTTCTTC.

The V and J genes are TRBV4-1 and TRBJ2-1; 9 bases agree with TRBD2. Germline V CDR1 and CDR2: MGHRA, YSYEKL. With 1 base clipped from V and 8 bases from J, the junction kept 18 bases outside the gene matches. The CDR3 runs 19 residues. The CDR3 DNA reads TGCGCCAGCAGCCAAGGGATCTGGCGGCGGGAGGGCCTGCGGGATGAGCAGTTCTTC. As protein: CASSQGIWRREGLRDEQFF.

The CDR3 sequence: CASRPGWNTEAFF. In nucleotides, the CDR3 is TGTGCCAGCAGGCCAGGGTGGAACACTGAAGCTTTCTTT. The gene calls are TRBV7-2 and TRBJ1-1; a weak D match, TRBD1 (5 bases). The germline V gene has CDR1 SGHTA and CDR2 FQGNSA. Trimming took off 6 bases at V and 1 base at J, with 9 bases between the two ends. The CDR3 is made up of 13 amino acids.